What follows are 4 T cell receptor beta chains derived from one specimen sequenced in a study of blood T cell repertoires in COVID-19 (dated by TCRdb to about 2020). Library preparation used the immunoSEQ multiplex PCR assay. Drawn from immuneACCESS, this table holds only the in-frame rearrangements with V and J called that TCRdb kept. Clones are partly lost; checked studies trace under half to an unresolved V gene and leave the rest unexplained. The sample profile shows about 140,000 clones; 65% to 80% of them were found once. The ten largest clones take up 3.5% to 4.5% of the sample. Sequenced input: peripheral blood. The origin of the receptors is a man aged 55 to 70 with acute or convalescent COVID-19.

The CDR3 bases are TGCGCCAGCAGCTTGGCCGGTTCGGGCACTGAAGCTTTCTTT. Residues: CASSLAGSGTEAFF. The chain is built from TRBV5-1 and TRBJ1-1; no clear D. From germline, CDR1 is SGHRS and CDR2 YFSETQ. Deletions cut 0 bases from V and 4 bases from J, with 10 bases between. This CDR3 region has 14 residues.

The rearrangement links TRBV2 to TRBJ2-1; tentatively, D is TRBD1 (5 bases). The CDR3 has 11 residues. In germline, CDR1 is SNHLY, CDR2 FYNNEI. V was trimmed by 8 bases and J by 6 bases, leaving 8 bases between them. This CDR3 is CASGALNEQFF. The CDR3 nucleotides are TGTGCCAGCGGGGCCCTCAATGAGCAGTTCTTC.

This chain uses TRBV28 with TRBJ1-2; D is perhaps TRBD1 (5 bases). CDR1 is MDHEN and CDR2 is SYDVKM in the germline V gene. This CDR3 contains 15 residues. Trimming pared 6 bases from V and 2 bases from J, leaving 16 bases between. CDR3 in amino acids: CASRSGTRGNYGYTF. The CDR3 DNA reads TGTGCCAGCAGGTCCGGGACCCGGGGGAACTATGGCTACACCTTC.

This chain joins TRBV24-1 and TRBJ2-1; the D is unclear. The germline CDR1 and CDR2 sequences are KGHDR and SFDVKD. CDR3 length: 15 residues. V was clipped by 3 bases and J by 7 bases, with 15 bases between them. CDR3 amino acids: CATSDSSTLSNEQFF. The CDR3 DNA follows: TGTGCCACCAGTGATAGTAGTACCCTCTCAAATGAGCAGTTCTTC.